The present T cell receptor beta chain was sequenced within a study of identical twins. Everyone who donated was a healthy Caucasian. In this sample, this clonotype turned up many times. As yet, its antigen is unknown. A universal primer site was created by template switching, with the cDNA bearing unique molecular identifiers. TCRdb processed the 5' RACE reads anew with MiXCR; each CDR3 protein has one entry. The table lists about 900,000 distinct CDR3 sequences, approximately 13% of them singletons, with under 2% in the top ten. General study results and limits: Some out-of-frame alpha sequences were shared by twins, and these showed excess low generation probability. Invariant T cells like MAIT and iNKT could partly confound the zero-insertion analyses.

The same data also contributed to another study, on yellow fever vaccine responses in identical twins.

Sequences were obtained from PBMCs. The clonotype originates from a woman in her late teens or twenties in good health.

DNA of the CDR3: TGTGCCAGCAGTCCCTCCGGGACAACGAACACCGGGGAGCTGTTTTTT. This gives the protein CASSPSGTTNTGELFF. This chain joins TRBV27 and TRBJ2-2, with a tentative D call TRBD1 (6 bases). The V and J ends lost 5 bases and 0 bases respectively, with 13 bases between them. Germline V gives CDR1 MNHEY, CDR2 SMNVEV (reference sequence). The CDR3 extends over 16 amino acids.